These T cell receptor beta chains were read from a single sample in a study of T-cell reconstitution after alpha-beta-depleted transplantation in children. TCRdb itself ran the PCR reads through MiXCR, one entry per CDR3 protein. The sample consists of a few hundred thousand distinct CDR3 sequences, approximately 12% of them appearing once. The material sequenced was PBMCs from the stem cell graft donor, taken from the stem cell graft. These receptors originate from a human donor who donated a stem cell graft to a child with combined immunodeficiency. Each CDR3 is given with its conserved first and last residue. D genes are given only for firm matches. Clone size, where shown, is once, few, many, or a class for clones that have expanded.

>TRBD1|TRBV20-1|-|TRBJ2-7
TGCAGTGCTAGTGGGGACAGGGGAACCTACGAGCAGTACTTC
CSASGDRGTYEQYF
>-|TRBV6-5|few|TRBJ1-2
TGTGCCAGCAGTCCGGACATACAGGGCAGGTCGCGCTATGGCTACACCTTC
CASSPDIQGRSRYGYTF
>-|TRBV7-9|many|TRBJ2-2
TGTGCCAGCTACTCAGACAGGACCACCGGGGAGCTGTTTTTT
CASYSDRTTGELFF
>-|TRBV25-1|many|TRBJ2-1
TGTGCCAGCATGGGGGGGACAAGATACTACAATGAGCAGTTCTTC
CASMGGTRYYNEQFF
>-|TRBV5-1|many|TRBJ2-5
TGCGCCAGCAGCTTGGTTGGGGGCAAAGAGACCCAGTACTTC
CASSLVGGKETQYF
>-|TRBV4-3|many|TRBJ2-2
TGCGCCAGCAGCCAGGACGGTCCCCACACCGGGGAGCTGTTTTTT
CASSQDGPHTGELFF
>-|TRBV7-8|-|TRBJ2-2
TGTGCCAGCAGCTTAGCCATTGTCGGGGAGCTGTTTTTT
CASSLAIVGELFF
>-|TRBV19|-|TRBJ1-5
TGTGCCAGTAGTATCTCGGCTCGCAGCAATCAGCCCCAGCATTTT
CASSISARSNQPQHF
>-|TRBV5-1|few|TRBJ1-5
TGCGCCAGCAGCTTGGGCCAGGGCCGCAACAATCAGCCCCAGCATTTT
CASSLGQGRNNQPQHF
>-|TRBV10-3|many|TRBJ2-1
TGTGCCATCAGTGAGTCAGGCGACAATGAGCAGTTCTTC
CAISESGDNEQFF
>-|TRBV12-3/TRBV12-4|few|TRBJ1-2
TGTGCCAGCAGTCTTGGGGGTCTTAGGTATGGCTACACCTTC
CASSLGGLRYGYTF
>TRBD1|TRBV7-8|many|TRBJ2-3
TGTGCCAGCAACATCGTACAGGGGGCGCGGGATACGCAGTATTTT
CASNIVQGARDTQYF
>-|TRBV11-2|many|TRBJ1-1
TGTGCCAGCAGCCTCGGCTGGGAAGCTTTCTTT
CASSLGWEAFF
>TRBD2|TRBV12-3/TRBV12-4|-|TRBJ2-1
TGTGCCAACGGCGGGGGGGTCCACAATGAGCAGTTCTTC
CANGGGVHNEQFF
>TRBD1|TRBV5-1|-|TRBJ2-7
TGCGCCAGCAGCTCAGGACAGGCCAGCTCCTACGAGCAGTACTTC
CASSSGQASSYEQYF
>TRBD2|TRBV12-3/TRBV12-4|few|TRBJ2-7
TGTGCCAGCAGTGAATTAGCGGGGGCCTCCTCCTACGAGCAGTACTTC
CASSELAGASSYEQYF
>TRBD2|TRBV14|many|TRBJ2-1
TGTGCCAGCAGCCAGAGACTAGCGGGAGACCTGGATAATGAGCAGTTCTTC
CASSQRLAGDLDNEQFF
>-|TRBV29-1|few|TRBJ2-1
TGCAGCGTTGATGGGTACGAGCAGTTCTTC
CSVDGYEQFF
>TRBD1|TRBV12-3/TRBV12-4|few|TRBJ2-5
TGTGCCAGCTCGAACGCCGACAGGGCCCAAGAGACCCAGTACTTC
CASSNADRAQETQYF
>-|TRBV10-3|few|TRBJ2-2
TGTGCCATCGGGGGAGCTACGAACACCGGGGAGCTGTTTTTT
CAIGGATNTGELFF
>TRBD1|TRBV9|-|TRBJ2-1
TGTGCCAGCAGCGTAGTGGGGACAGGGTATAAGGATGAGCAGTTCTTC
CASSVVGTGYKDEQFF
>-|TRBV12-3/TRBV12-4|few|TRBJ2-3
TGTGCCAGCAGTTTAAGTCCATTCACAGATACGCAGTATTTT
CASSLSPFTDTQYF
>-|TRBV20-1|many|TRBJ2-1
TGCAGTGCTAGCCGTGGGGCGACTGATTTTGGGGAGCAGTTCTTC
CSASRGATDFGEQFF
>-|TRBV7-8|few|TRBJ1-1
TGTGCCAGCAACCCCAGTCGTTTAGGAGGGGTAAACACTGAAGCTTTCTTT
CASNPSRLGGVNTEAFF
>-|TRBV29-1|many|TRBJ2-2
TGCAGCGTTGTGTGGGGGGAGTCCACCGGGGAGCTGTTTTTT
CSVVWGESTGELFF
>TRBD2|TRBV12-3/TRBV12-4|-|TRBJ2-3
TGTGCCAGCAGTGCCCGCCTTAGCGGGAGAAGCACAGATACGCAGTATTTT
CASSARLSGRSTDTQYF
>-|TRBV12-3/TRBV12-4|many|TRBJ1-2
TGTGCCAGCAGTTTTTCCCGTAGTGGCTACACCTTC
CASSFSRSGYTF
>TRBD2|TRBV4-2|many|TRBJ2-5
TGTGCCAGCAGCCAAGGACTAGCGGGGGGAGGGGAGACCCAGTACTTC
CASSQGLAGGGETQYF
>TRBD2|TRBV7-6|-|TRBJ2-1
TGTGCCAGCAGCTTAGCTTACGGCGGGGGGGCCAACAATGAGCAGTTCTTC
CASSLAYGGGANNEQFF
>TRBD2|TRBV28|-|TRBJ2-3
TGTGCCAGCAGTAAGGGCGGGAGGGTGACAGATACGCAGTATTTT
CASSKGGRVTDTQYF
>TRBD1|TRBV7-9|-|TRBJ1-1
TGTGCCAGCAGCTCCGGGACAGGGACTCTGAACACTGAAGCTTTCTTT
CASSSGTGTLNTEAFF
>TRBD1|TRBV5-1|-|TRBJ2-1
TGCGCCAGCAGCTATCAGACAGGGCACGGGTCCTACAATGAGCAGTTCTTC
CASSYQTGHGSYNEQFF
>TRBD1|TRBV30|few|TRBJ2-3
TGTGCCTGGAGTGGCGGGACAGGGACCCCCACAGATACGCAGTATTTT
CAWSGGTGTPTDTQYF
>-|TRBV20-1|once|TRBJ2-7
TGCAGTGCTAAAGCCGGGACAACCTACGAGCAGTACTTC
CSAKAGTTYEQYF
>TRBD2|TRBV4-3|-|TRBJ2-1
TGCGCCAGCAGCCATGGAACTAGCGCGAGCTCCTACAATGAGCAGTTCTTC
CASSHGTSASSYNEQFF